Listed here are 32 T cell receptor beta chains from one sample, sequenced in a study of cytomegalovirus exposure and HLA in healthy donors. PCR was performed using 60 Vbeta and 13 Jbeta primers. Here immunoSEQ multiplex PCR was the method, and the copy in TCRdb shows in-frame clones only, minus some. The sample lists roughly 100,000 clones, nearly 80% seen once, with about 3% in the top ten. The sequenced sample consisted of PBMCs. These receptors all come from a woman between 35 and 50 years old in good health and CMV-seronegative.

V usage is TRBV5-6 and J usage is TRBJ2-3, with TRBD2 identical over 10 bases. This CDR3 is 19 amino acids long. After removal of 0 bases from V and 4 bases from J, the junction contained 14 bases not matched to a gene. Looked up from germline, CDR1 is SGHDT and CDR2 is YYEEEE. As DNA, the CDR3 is TGTGCCAGCAGCTTGGAGTGGTTTGGAGCGGGAGGGCCTTCAGATACGCAGTATTTT. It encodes CASSLEWFGAGGPSDTQYF.

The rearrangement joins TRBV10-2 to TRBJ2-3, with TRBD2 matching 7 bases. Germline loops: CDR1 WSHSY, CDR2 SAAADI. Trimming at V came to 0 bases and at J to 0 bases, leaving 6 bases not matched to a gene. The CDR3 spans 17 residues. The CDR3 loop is CASSESGISGSTDTQYF. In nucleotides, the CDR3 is TGCGCCAGCAGTGAGTCGGGTATTAGCGGGAGCACAGATACGCAGTATTTT.

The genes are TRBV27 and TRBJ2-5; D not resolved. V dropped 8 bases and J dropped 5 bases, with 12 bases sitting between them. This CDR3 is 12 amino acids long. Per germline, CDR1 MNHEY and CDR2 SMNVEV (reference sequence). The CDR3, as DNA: TGTGCCAGCGCAATGTCGAGGGAGACCCAGTACTTC. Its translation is CASAMSRETQYF.

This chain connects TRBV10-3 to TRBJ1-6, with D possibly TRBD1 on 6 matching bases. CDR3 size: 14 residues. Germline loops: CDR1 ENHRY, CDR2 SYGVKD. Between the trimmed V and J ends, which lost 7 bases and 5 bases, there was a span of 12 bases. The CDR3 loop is CAITGQPDNSPLHF. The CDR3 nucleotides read TGTGCCATCACGGGACAACCGGATAATTCACCCCTCCACTTT.

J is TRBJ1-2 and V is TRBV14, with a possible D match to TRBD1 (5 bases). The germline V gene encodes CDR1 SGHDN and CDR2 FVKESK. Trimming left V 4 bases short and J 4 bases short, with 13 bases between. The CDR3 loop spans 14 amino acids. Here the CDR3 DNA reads TGTGCCAGCAGCCTGGGAACAGGTTCCTATGGCTACACCTTC. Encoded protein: CASSLGTGSYGYTF.

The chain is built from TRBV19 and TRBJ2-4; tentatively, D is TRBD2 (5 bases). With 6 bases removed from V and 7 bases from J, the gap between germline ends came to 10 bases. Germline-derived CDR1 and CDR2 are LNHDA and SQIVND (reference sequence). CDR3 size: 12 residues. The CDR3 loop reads CASRTRTNIQYF. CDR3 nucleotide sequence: TGTGCCAGTAGAACTAGAACTAACATTCAGTACTTC.

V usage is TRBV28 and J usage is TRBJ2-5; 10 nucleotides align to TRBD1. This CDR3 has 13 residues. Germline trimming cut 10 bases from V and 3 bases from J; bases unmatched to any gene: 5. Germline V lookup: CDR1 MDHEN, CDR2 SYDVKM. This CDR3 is CATGTGAKETQYF. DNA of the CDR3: TGTGCCACCGGGACAGGGGCAAAAGAGACCCAGTACTTC. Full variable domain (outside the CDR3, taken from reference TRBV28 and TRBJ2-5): DVKVTQSSRYLVKRTGEKVFLECVQDMDHENMFWYRQDPGLGLRLIYFSYDVKMKEKGDIPEGYSVSREKKERFSLILESASTNQTSMYLCATGTGAKETQYFGPGTRLLVL.

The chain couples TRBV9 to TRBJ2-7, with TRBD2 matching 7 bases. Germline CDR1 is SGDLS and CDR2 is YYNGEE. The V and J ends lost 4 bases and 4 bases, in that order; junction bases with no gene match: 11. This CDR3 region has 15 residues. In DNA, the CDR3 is TGTGCCAGCAGCTCCCGGGGAGGGTTCCCTTACGAGCAGTACTTC. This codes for CASSSRGGFPYEQYF.

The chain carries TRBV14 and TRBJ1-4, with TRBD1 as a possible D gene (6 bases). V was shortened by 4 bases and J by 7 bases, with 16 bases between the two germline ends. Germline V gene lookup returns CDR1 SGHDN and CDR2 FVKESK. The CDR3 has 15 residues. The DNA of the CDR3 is TGTGCCAGCAGCCCCTGGAGGGGAGGGGGTGAAAAACTGTTTTTT. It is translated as CASSPWRGGGEKLFF.

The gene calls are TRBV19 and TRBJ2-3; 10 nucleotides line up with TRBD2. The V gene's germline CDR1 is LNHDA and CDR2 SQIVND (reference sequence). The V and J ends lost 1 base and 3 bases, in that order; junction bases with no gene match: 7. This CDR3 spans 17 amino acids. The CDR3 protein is CASSIVSRGLATDTQYF. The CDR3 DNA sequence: TGTGCCAGTAGTATAGTTTCTCGGGGACTAGCGACAGATACGCAGTATTTT. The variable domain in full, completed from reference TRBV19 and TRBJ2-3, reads DGGITQSPKYLFRKEGQNVTLSCEQNLNHDAMYWYRQDPGQGLRLIYYSQIVNDFQKGDIAEGYSVSREKKESFPLTVTSAQKNPTAFYLCASSIVSRGLATDTQYFGPGTRLTVL.

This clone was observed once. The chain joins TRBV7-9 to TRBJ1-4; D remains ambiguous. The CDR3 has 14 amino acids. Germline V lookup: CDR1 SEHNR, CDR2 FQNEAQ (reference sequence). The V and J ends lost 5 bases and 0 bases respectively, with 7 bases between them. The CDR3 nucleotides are TGTGCCAGCAGCCCGCGGGCAACTAATGAAAAACTGTTTTTT. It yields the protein CASSPRATNEKLFF.

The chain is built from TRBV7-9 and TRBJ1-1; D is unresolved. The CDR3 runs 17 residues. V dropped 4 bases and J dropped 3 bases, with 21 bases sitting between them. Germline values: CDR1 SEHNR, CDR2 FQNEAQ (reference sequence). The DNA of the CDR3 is TGTGCCAGCAGCTCTAGGACGCGAACCACCGGGGACACTGAAGCTTTCTTT. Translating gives CASSSRTRTTGDTEAFF.

The CDR3 here is CATSGPGQGANTGELFF. As DNA, the CDR3 is TGTGCCACCAGCGGCCCAGGACAGGGCGCGAACACCGGGGAGCTGTTTTTT. The chain is built from TRBV15 and TRBJ2-2; 8 positions agree with TRBD1. With V trimmed by 5 bases and J by 0 bases, 8 bases remained unmatched. This CDR3 has 17 amino acids. Germline CDR1 and CDR2: LNHNV and YYDKDF (reference sequence).

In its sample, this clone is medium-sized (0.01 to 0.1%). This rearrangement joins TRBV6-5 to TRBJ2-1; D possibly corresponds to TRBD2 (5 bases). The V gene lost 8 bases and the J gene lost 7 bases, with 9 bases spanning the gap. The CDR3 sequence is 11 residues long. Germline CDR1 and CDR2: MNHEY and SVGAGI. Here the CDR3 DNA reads TGTGCCAGCTGGACGGGGAATGAGCAGTTCTTC. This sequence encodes CASWTGNEQFF.

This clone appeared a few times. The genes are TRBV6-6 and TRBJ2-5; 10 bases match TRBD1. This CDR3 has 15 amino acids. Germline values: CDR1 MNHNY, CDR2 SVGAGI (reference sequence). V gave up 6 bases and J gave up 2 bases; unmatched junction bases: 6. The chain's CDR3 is CASRPTGGGQETQYF. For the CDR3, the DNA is TGTGCCAGCAGACCGACAGGGGGCGGTCAAGAGACCCAGTACTTC.

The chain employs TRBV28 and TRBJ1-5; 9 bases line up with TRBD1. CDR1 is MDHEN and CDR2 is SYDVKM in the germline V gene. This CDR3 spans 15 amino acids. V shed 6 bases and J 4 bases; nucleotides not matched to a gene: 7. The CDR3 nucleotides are TGTGCCAGCAGGACTACCGACAGGGGGAATCAGCCCCAGCATTTT. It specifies CASRTTDRGNQPQHF.

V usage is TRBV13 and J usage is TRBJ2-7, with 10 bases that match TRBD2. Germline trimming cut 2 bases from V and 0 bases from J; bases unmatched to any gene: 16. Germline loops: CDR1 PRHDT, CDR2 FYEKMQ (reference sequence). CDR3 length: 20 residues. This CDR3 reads CASSLYTRTSGRTVSYEQYF. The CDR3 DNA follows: TGTGCCAGCAGCTTATATACAAGGACTAGCGGCCGAACAGTCTCCTACGAGCAGTACTTC.

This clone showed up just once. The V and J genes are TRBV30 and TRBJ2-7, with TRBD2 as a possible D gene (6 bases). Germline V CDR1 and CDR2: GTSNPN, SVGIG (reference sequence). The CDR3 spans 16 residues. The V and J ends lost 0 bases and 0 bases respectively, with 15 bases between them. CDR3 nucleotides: TGTGCCTGGAGTGTAAGGGTAGCGGTCCCCTCCTACGAGCAGTACTTC. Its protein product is CAWSVRVAVPSYEQYF.

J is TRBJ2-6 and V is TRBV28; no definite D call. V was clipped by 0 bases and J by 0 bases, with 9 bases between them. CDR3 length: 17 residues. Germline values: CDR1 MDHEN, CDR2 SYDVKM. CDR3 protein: CASSLWATISGANVLTF. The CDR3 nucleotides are TGTGCCAGCAGTTTATGGGCCACTATCTCTGGGGCCAACGTCCTGACTTTC. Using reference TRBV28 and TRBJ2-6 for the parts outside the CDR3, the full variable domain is DVKVTQSSRYLVKRTGEKVFLECVQDMDHENMFWYRQDPGLGLRLIYFSYDVKMKEKGDIPEGYSVSREKKERFSLILESASTNQTSMYLCASSLWATISGANVLTFGAGSRLTVL.

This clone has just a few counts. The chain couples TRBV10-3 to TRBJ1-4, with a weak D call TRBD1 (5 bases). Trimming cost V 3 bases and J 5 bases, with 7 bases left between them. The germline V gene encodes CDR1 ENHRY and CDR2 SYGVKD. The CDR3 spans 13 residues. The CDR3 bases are TGTGCCATCAGTGACAGGGCGAATGAAAAACTGTTTTTT. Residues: CAISDRANEKLFF.

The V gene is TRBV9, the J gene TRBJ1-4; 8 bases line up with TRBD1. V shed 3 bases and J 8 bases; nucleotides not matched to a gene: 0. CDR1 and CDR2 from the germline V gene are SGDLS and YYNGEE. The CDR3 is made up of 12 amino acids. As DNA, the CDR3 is TGTGCCAGCAGCGGGACAGGGGAAAAACTGTTTTTT. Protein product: CASSGTGEKLFF.

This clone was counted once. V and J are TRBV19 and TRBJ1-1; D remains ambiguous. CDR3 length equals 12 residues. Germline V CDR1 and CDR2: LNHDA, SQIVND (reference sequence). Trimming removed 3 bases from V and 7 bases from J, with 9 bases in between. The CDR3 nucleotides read TGTGCCAGTAGTATTTGGGGAGATGAAGCTTTCTTT. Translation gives CASSIWGDEAFF.

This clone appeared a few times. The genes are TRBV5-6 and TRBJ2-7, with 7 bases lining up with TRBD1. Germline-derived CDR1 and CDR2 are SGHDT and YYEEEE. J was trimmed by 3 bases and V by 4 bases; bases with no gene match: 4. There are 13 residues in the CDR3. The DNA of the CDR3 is TGTGCCAGCAGCCGGGACAGACACTACGAGCAGTACTTC. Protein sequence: CASSRDRHYEQYF.

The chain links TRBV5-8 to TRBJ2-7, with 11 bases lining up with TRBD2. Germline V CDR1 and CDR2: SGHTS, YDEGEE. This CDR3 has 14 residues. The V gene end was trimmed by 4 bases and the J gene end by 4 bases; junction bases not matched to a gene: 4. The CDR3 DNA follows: TGTGCCAGCAGCAGAACTAGCGGGAGTTACGAGCAGTACTTC. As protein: CASSRTSGSYEQYF.

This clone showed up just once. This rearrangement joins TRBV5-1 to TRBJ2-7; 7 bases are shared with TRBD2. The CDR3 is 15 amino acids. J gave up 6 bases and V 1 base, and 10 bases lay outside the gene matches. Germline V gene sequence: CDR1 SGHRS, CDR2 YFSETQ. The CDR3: CASSLSGGSSSEQYF. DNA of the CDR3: TGCGCCAGCAGCTTGTCGGGCGGGAGTTCTTCCGAGCAGTACTTC.

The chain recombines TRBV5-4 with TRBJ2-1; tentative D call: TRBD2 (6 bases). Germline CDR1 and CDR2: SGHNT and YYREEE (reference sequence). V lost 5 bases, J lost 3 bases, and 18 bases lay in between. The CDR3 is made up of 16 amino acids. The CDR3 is CASSLGGSGDYNEQFF. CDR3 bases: TGTGCCAGCAGTCTGGGTGGTAGCGGAGACTACAATGAGCAGTTCTTC.

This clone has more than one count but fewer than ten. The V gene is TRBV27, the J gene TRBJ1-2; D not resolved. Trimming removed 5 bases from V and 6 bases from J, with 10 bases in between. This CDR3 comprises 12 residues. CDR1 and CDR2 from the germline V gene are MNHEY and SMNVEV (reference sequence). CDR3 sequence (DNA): TGTGCCAGCAGTACCGGAGCCAATGGCTACACCTTC. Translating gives CASSTGANGYTF.

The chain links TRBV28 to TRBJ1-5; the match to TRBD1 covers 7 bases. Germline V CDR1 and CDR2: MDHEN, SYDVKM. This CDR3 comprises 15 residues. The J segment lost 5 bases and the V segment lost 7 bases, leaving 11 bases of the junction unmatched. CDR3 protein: CASTVADRSHQPQHF. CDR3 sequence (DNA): TGTGCCAGCACAGTTGCGGACAGGTCCCATCAGCCCCAGCATTTT.

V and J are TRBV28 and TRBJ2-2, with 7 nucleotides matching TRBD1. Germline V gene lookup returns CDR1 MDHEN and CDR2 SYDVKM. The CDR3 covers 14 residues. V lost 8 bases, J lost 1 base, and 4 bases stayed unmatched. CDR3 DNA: TGTGCCAGCCAAGGACAGGTGAACACCGGGGAGCTGTTTTTT. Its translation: CASQGQVNTGELFF.

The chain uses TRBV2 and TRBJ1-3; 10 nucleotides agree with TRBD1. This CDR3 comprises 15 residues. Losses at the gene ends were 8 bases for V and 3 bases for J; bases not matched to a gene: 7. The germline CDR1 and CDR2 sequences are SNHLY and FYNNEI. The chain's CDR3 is CASRRDRGGGNTIYF. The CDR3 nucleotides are TGTGCCAGCCGGAGGGACAGGGGAGGTGGAAACACCATATATTTT. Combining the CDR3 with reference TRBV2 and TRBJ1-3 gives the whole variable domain EPEVTQTPSHQVTQMGQEVILRCVPISNHLYFYWYRQILGQKVEFLVSFYNNEISEKSEIFDDQFSVERPDGSNFTLKIRSTKLEDSAMYFCASRRDRGGGNTIYFGEGSWLTVV.

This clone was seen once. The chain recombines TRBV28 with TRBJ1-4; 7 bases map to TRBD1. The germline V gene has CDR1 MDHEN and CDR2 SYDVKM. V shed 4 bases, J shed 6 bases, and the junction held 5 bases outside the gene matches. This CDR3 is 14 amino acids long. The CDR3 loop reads CASSSTGRDEKLFF. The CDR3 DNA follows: TGTGCCAGCAGTTCGACAGGGAGAGATGAAAAACTGTTTTTT.

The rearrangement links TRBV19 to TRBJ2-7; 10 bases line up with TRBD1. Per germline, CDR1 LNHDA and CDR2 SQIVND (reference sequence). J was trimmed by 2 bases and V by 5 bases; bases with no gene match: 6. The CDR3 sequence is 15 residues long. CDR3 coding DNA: TGTGCCAGTAGTTCCGCCGGGACAGGGGCCTACGAGCAGTACTTC. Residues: CASSSAGTGAYEQYF.